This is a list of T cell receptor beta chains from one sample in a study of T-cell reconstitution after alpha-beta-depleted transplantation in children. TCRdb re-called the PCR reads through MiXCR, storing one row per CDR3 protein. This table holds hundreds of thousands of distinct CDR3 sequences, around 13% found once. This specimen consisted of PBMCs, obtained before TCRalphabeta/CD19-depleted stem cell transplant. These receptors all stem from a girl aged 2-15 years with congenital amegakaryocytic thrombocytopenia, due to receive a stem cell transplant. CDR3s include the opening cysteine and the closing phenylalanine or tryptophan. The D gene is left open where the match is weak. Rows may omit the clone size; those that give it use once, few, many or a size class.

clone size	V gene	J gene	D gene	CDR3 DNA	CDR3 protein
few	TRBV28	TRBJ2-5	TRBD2	TGTGCCAGCAGTTTATTAAAAGCGGGAGGCCGGGAGACCCAGTACTTC	CASSLLKAGGRETQYF
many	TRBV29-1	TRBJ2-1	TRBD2	TGCAGCAGTTTACTAGCGGGGAAAGGGCTTGAGCAGTTCTTC	CSSLLAGKGLEQFF
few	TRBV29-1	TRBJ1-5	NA	TGCAGCGTTGAAGATCAAGAAGGGAATCAGCCCCAGCATTTT	CSVEDQEGNQPQHF
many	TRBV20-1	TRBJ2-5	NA	TGCAGTGCTAGTCCCGAGACCCAGTACTTC	CSASPETQYF
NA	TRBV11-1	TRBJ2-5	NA	TGTGCCAGCAGCCCATATAGGGGATTAGGGCGCGTGCAAGAGACCCAGTACTTC	CASSPYRGLGRVQETQYF
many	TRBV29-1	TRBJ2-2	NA	TGCAGCGTTGAATCAGCGGGTCGCACCGGGGAGCTGTTTTTT	CSVESAGRTGELFF
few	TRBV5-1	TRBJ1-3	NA	TGCGCCAGCAGCATTACACCCACTTCATCCCTCGGGAACACCATATATTTT	CASSITPTSSLGNTIYF
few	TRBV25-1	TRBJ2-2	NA	TGTGCCAGCAGCTCAAGGGGAGCGGCTTCCCCGACCGGGGAGCTGTTTTTT	CASSSRGAASPTGELFF
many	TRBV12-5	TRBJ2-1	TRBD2	TGTGCTAGTGGTTTGGTGTACCTGGGACTAGCGGGAGGGAGGGCCACCAACAATGAGCAGTTCTTC	CASGLVYLGLAGGRATNNEQFF
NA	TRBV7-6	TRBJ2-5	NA	TGTGCCAGCAGCTTACGGTACAGGGAGTTAGAGACCCAGTACTTC	CASSLRYRELETQYF
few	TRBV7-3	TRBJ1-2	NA	TGTGCCAGCAGCGGAGTCAGGGGAGGAGGCTACACCTTC	CASSGVRGGGYTF
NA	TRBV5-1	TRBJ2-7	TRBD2	TGCGCCAGCAGCTTTACTAGCGGGAGGGTTGATTACTACGAGCAGTACTTC	CASSFTSGRVDYYEQYF
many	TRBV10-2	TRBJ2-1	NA	TGCGCCAGCACCCTTACCCGGGACACCTACAATGAGCAGTTCTTC	CASTLTRDTYNEQFF
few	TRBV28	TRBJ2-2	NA	TGTGCCAGCAGTTTAAGCCAGCCCGGGGAGCTGTTTTTT	CASSLSQPGELFF
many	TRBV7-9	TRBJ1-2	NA	TGTGCCAGCAGCTTATCGGCCGTGGATGGCTACACCTTC	CASSLSAVDGYTF
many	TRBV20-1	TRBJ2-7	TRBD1	TGCAGTGCGCACCGGGACAGCTACGAGCAGTACTTC	CSAHRDSYEQYF
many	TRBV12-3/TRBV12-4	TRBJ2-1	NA	TGTGCCAGCAGCACAAACGAGGGCGATGAGCAGTTCTTC	CASSTNEGDEQFF
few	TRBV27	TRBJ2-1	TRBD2	TGTGCCAGCAGTAGTCCCGGGACTAGCGGGAGGGCCTACAATGAGCAGTTCTTC	CASSSPGTSGRAYNEQFF
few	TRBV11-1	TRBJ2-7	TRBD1	TGTGCCAGCAGCTTGTCTGGGCAAGCAGGGACAGTGCGCTACGAGCAGTACTTC	CASSLSGQAGTVRYEQYF
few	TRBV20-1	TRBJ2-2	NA	TGCAGTGCTATCGGAGGGAGAACCGGGGAGCTGTTTTTT	CSAIGGRTGELFF
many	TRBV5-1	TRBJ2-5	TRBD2	TGCGCCAGCAGCTTGGCCCTAGCGGGAGAGACCCAGTACTTC	CASSLALAGETQYF
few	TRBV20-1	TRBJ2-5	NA	TGCAGTGCAATGGGGGCTAGCGGCCGCCAAGAGACCCAGTACTTC	CSAMGASGRQETQYF
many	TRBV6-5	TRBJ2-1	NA	TGTGCCAGCATATGGTCTTCCTACAATGAGCAGTTCTTC	CASIWSSYNEQFF
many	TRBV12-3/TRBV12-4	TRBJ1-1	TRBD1	TGTGCCAGCAGCTTTAGATCAGGGGGTCACACTGAAGCTTTCTTT	CASSFRSGGHTEAFF
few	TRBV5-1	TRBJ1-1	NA	TGCGCCAGCAGCTTCAGGTTGAGGGAGAACACTGAAGCTTTCTTT	CASSFRLRENTEAFF
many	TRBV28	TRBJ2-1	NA	TGTGCCAGCAGTTTCCCACGTCCAGGGCACGGGAGACGGTACAATGAGCAGTTCTTC	CASSFPRPGHGRRYNEQFF
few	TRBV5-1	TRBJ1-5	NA	TGCGCCAGCAGCCCCCGCAGCCGCAATCAGCCCCAGCATTTT	CASSPRSRNQPQHF
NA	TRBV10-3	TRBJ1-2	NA	TGTGCCATCAGGGACCCCCAGCGGGACTATGGCTACACCTTC	CAIRDPQRDYGYTF
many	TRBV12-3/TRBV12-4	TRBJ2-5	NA	TGTGCCAGCAGTCCCGTTAGCGTAGAGACCCAGTACTTC	CASSPVSVETQYF
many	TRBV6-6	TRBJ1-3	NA	TGTGCCAGCGTTAGGGGTGTTGGAAACACCATATATTTT	CASVRGVGNTIYF
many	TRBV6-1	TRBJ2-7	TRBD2	TGTGCCAGCAGTGGTGCAAGCGGGAGTAATTCCTACGAGCAGTACTTC	CASSGASGSNSYEQYF
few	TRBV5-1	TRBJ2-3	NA	TGCGCCAGCAGCTCCGGACTCGGGGGAGCAGATACGCAGTATTTT	CASSSGLGGADTQYF
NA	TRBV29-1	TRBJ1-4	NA	TGCAGCGCCCGCCCGGAGGGTCTAGAGGAAAAACTGTTTTTT	CSARPEGLEEKLFF
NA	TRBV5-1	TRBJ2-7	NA	TGCGCCAGCAGCTTGGATGGTGCGGTTAACGAGCAGTACTTC	CASSLDGAVNEQYF
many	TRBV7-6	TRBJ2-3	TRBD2	TGTGCCAGCAGCTTAGAACAGAGCGGGACCAGCACAGATACGCAGTATTTT	CASSLEQSGTSTDTQYF
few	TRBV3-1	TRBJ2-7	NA	TGTGCCAGCAGCCGTCTGCCAGGGTCAACCTACGAGCAGTACTTC	CASSRLPGSTYEQYF
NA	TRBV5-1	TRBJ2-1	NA	TGCGCCAGCAGCGTTGTGCCCTACGTACCTGGCGCAAGTGTTCACAATGAGCAGTTCTTC	CASSVVPYVPGASVHNEQFF
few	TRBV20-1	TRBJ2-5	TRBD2	TGCAGTGCTCACGACCCGTGGGGGGGCCAAGAGACCCAGTACTTC	CSAHDPWGGQETQYF
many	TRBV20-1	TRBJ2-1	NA	TGCAGTGCTAGCCTTAGCAATGAGCAGTTCTTC	CSASLSNEQFF
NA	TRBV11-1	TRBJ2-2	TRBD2	TGTGCCAGCCGGGGACTAGCGGAAGGGCGGGCCAACACCGGGGAGCTGTTTTTT	CASRGLAEGRANTGELFF
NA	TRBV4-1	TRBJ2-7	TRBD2	TGCGCCAGCAGCCAGTCCTTCCCGGGACTAGCGGCCCTAACCTACTGGGAGCAGTACTTC	CASSQSFPGLAALTYWEQYF